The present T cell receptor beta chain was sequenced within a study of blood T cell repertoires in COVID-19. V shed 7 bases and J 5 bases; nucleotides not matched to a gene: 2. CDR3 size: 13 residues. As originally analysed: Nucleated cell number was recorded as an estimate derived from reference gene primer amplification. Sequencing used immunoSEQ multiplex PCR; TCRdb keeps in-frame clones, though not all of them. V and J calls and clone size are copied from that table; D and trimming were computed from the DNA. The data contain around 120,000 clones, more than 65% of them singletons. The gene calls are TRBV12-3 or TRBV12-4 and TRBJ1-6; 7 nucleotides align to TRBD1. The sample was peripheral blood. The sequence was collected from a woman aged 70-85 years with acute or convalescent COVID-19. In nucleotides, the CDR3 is TGTGCCAGCACCGACAGGGATAATTCACCCCTCCACTTT. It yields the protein CASTDRDNSPLHF.